This T cell receptor (beta chain) was sequenced in a study of cytomegalovirus exposure and HLA in healthy donors. Study-level background: Inside one of the first data releases sat tens of millions of unique TCRs taken from HLA-typed donors. Findings and limits, study-wide: Only CMV serostatus was available as immune exposure information.

The CDR3 has 13 residues. Trimming pared 6 bases from V and 2 bases from J, leaving 9 bases between. CDR1 is SGHTA and CDR2 is FQGNSA in the germline V gene. This clone was detected once. The antigen is undetermined. The PCR employed 60 Vbeta primers together with 13 Jbeta primers. Measured with immunoSEQ multiplex PCR; TCRdb has only the in-frame clones, and not every one. The top ten clones hold under 1.5% of a sample with 150,000 or so clones, almost 80% of them seen once. Each donor was healthy, and each was a bone marrow donor. The chain joins TRBV7-2 to TRBJ2-3, with TRBD1 as a possible D gene (6 bases). The sequence derives from a female donor in good health and CMV-seronegative. Specimen: PBMCs. Written as DNA, the CDR3 is TGTGCCAGCAGACAGGGACCCACAGATACGCAGTATTTT. Amino acids: CASRQGPTDTQYF.